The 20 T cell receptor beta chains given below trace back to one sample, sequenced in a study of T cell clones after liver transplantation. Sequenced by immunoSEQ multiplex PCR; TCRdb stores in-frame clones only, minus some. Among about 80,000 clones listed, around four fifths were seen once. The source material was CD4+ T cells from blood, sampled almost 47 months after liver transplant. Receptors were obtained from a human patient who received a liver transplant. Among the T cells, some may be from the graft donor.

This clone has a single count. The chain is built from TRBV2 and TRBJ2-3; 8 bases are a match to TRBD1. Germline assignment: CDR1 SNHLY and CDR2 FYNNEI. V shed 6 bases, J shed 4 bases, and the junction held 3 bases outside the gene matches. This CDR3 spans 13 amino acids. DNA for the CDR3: TGTGCCAGCAGCCCACAGGGGGCAGATACGCAGTATTTT. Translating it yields CASSPQGADTQYF.

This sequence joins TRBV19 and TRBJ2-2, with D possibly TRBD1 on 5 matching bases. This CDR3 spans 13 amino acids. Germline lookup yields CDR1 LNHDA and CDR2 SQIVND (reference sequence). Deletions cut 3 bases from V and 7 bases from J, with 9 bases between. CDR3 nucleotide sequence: TGTGCCAGTAGTATGGCCCAGGGCGGGGAGCTGTTTTTT. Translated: CASSMAQGGELFF.

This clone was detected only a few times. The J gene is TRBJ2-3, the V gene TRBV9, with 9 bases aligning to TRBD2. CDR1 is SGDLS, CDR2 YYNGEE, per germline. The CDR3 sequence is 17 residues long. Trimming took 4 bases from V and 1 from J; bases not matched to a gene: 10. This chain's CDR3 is CASSRRGAGGGTDTQYF. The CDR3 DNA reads TGTGCCAGCAGCCGACGGGGTGCGGGAGGGGGCACAGATACGCAGTATTTT.

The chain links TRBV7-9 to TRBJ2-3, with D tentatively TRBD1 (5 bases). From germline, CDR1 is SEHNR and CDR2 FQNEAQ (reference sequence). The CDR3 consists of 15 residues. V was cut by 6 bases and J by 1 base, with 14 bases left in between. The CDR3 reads CASSHRLGGTDTQYF. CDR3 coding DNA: TGTGCCAGCAGTCATAGATTAGGGGGCACAGATACGCAGTATTTT.

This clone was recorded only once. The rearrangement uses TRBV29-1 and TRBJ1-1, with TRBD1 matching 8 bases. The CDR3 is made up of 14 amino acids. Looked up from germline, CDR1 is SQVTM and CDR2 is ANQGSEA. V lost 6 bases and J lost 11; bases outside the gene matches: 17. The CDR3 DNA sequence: TGCAGCGTCTCACAGGGGGAATTCACAGGTCAGGCTTTCTTT. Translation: CSVSQGEFTGQAFF.

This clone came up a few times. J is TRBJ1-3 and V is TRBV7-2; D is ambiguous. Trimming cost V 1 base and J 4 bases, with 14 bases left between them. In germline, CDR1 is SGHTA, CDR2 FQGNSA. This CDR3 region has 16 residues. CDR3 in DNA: TGTGCCAGCAGCTTAGAGATCGCGGGTTCGGGAAACACCATATATTTT. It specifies CASSLEIAGSGNTIYF.

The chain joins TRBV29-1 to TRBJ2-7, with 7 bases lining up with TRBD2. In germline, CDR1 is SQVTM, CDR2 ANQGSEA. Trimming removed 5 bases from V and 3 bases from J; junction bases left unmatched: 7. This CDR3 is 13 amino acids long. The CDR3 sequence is CSVRRDYNYEQYF. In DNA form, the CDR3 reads TGCAGCGTTCGCCGGGACTATAACTACGAGCAGTACTTC.

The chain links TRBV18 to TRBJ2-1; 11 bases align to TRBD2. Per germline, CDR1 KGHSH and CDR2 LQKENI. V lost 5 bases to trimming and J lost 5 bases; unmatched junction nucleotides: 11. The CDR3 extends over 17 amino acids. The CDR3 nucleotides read TGTGCCAGCTCAACTAACTCTTTACTAGCGGGGGACAATGAGCAGTTCTTC. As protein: CASSTNSLLAGDNEQFF.

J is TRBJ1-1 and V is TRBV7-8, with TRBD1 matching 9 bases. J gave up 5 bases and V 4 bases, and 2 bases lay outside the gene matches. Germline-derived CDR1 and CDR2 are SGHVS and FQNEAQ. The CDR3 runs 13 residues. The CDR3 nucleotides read TGTGCCAGCAGCTCGGGACAGGGAACTGAAGCTTTCTTT. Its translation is CASSSGQGTEAFF.

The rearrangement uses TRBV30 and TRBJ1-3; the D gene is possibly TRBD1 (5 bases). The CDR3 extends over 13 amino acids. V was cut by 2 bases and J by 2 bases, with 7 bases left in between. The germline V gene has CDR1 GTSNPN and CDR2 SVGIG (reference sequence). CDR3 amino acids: CAWSTGPGNTIYF. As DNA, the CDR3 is TGTGCCTGGAGTACGGGGCCTGGAAACACCATATATTTT.

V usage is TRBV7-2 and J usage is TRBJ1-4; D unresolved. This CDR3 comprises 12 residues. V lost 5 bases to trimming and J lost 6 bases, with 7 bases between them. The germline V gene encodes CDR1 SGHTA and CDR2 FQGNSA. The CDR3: CASSRGDEKLFF. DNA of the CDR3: TGTGCCAGCAGCCGAGGAGATGAAAAACTGTTTTTT.

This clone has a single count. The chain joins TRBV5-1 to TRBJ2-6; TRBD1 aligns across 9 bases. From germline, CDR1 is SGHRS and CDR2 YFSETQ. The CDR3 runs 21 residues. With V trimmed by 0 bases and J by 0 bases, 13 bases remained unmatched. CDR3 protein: CASSLGRRDRDQPSGANVLTF. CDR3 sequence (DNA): TGCGCCAGCAGCTTGGGTCGCCGGGACAGGGATCAACCCTCTGGGGCCAACGTCCTGACTTTC.

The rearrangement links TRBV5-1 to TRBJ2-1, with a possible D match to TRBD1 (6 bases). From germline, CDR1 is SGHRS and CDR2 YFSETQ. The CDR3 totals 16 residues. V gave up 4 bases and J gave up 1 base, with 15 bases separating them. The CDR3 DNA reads TGCGCCAGCAGCCAGGGGACGAGGGAGTCCTACAATGAGCAGTTCTTC. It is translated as CASSQGTRESYNEQFF.

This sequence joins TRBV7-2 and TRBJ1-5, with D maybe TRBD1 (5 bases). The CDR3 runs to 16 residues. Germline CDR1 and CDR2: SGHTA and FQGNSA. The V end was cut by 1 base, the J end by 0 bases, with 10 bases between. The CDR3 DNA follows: TGTGCCAGCAGCTTAGAAGGGGCTCATAGCAATCAGCCCCAGCATTTT. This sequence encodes CASSLEGAHSNQPQHF.

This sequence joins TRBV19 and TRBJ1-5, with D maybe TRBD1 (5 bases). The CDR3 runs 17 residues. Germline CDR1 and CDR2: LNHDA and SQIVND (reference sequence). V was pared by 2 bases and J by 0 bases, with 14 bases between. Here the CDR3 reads CASSIPPRVYSNQPQHF. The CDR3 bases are TGTGCCAGTAGTATACCCCCCAGGGTCTATAGCAATCAGCCCCAGCATTTT.

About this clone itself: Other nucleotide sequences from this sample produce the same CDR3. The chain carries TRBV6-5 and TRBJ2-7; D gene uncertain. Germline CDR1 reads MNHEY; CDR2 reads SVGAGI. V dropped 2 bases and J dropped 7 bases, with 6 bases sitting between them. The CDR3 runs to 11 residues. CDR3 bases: TGTGCCAGCAGTTACCGATATGAGCAGTACTTC. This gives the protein CASSYRYEQYF.

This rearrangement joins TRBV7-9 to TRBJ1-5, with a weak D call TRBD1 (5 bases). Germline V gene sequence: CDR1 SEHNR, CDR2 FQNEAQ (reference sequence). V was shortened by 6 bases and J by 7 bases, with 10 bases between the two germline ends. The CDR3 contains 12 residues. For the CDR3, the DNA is TGTGCCAGCAGTTCCCCAGGGCAGCCCCAGCATTTT. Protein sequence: CASSSPGQPQHF.

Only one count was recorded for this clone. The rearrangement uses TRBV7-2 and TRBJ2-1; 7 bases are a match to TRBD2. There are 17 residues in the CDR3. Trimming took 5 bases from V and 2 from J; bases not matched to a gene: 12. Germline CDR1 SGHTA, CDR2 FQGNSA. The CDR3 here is CASSRKTSALTYNEQFF. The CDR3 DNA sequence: TGTGCCAGCAGCCGTAAAACTAGCGCCTTAACCTACAATGAGCAGTTCTTC.

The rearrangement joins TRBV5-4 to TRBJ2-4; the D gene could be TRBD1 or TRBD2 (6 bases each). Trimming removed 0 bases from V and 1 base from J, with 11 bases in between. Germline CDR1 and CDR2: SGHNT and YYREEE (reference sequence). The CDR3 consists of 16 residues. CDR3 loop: CASSLEGGVAKNIQYF. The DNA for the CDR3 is TGTGCCAGCAGCTTGGAGGGGGGTGTGGCCAAAAACATTCAGTACTTC.

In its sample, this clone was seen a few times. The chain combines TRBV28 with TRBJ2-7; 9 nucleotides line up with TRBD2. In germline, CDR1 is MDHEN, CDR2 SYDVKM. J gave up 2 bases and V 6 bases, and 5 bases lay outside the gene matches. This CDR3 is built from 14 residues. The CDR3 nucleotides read TGTGCCAGCAGCCTAGCGGGGCCCACCTACGAGCAGTACTTC. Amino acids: CASSLAGPTYEQYF.